Below are 11 T cell receptor beta chains sequenced from a single sample in a study of blood T cell repertoires in COVID-19. The data were produced by immunoSEQ multiplex PCR, yet TCRdb's version contains in-frame clones alone and is incomplete. The repertoire holds tens of thousands of clones, with about 90% as singletons. What was sequenced was peripheral blood. These TCRs come from a woman aged 80 or older with acute or convalescent COVID-19.

This clone is termed medium-sized (0.01 to 0.1%). V is TRBV4-1 and J is TRBJ1-2; D is unresolved. The CDR3 consists of 16 residues. Germline V gives CDR1 MGHRA, CDR2 YSYEKL. Trimming shortened V by 0 bases and J by 4 bases, and 15 bases separated the two germline ends. CDR3: CASSQDGGSRSYGYTF. As DNA, the CDR3 is TGCGCCAGCAGCCAAGATGGAGGAAGCCGGTCCTATGGCTACACCTTC.

V is TRBV10-3 and J is TRBJ1-3; 7 nucleotides match TRBD1. With V trimmed by 3 bases and J by 4 bases, 6 bases remained unmatched. Germline CDR1 reads ENHRY; CDR2 reads SYGVKD. This CDR3 spans 15 amino acids. The CDR3 coding sequence is TGTGCCATCAGTGAAATACAGGGGAAGGGAAACACCATATATTTT. Its protein product is CAISEIQGKGNTIYF.

This chain joins TRBV7-9 and TRBJ1-1; a possible D gene is TRBD1 (5 bases). Between the trimmed V and J ends, which lost 10 bases and 3 bases, there was a span of 15 bases. The CDR3 is made up of 13 amino acids. Germline CDR1 is SEHNR and CDR2 is FQNEAQ (reference sequence). Written as DNA, the CDR3 is TGTGCCACCGGACACCCTGGGGACACTGAAGCTTTCTTT. This gives the protein CATGHPGDTEAFF.

The CDR3, as DNA: TGTGCCAGCAGTTACGGGGGCGCGGGTAATGAAAAACTGTTTTTT. This sequence encodes CASSYGGAGNEKLFF. This rearrangement joins TRBV6-5 to TRBJ1-4; D is perhaps TRBD1 (6 bases). The CDR3 extends over 15 amino acids. CDR1 MNHEY and CDR2 SVGAGI come from the germline V gene. The ends were cut back, 2 bases at V and 4 bases at J, with 11 bases in the middle.

V and J are TRBV7-3 and TRBJ2-1; D gene unclear. V dropped 9 bases and J dropped 5 bases, with 5 bases sitting between them. The length of the CDR3 is 10 residues. Germline V lookup: CDR1 SGHTA, CDR2 FQGTGA. The CDR3 DNA reads TGTGCCAGACTGAACAATGAGCAGTTCTTC. Amino acid sequence: CARLNNEQFF.

In its sample, this clone was seen once. J is TRBJ2-1 and V is TRBV4-1, with 7 bases matching TRBD2. CDR3 size: 17 residues. The junction had 12 bases not matched to a gene; V was cut back by 0 bases and J by 7 bases. CDR1 is MGHRA and CDR2 is YSYEKL in the germline V gene. The CDR3 region is CASSQESHASGKNEQFF. CDR3 bases: TGCGCCAGCAGCCAAGAGTCTCACGCTAGCGGTAAGAATGAGCAGTTCTTC.

V usage is TRBV6-5 and J usage is TRBJ1-5, with TRBD1 as a possible D gene (5 bases). This CDR3 spans 16 amino acids. Trimming took 4 bases from V and 2 from J, leaving 15 bases between them. CDR1 is MNHEY, CDR2 SVGAGI, per germline. CDR3 amino acids: CASSLGGGRGNQPQHF. The CDR3 region has the DNA TGTGCCAGCAGTTTGGGCGGGGGAAGGGGCAATCAGCCCCAGCATTTT.

This chain links TRBV6-5 with TRBJ1-2, with D possibly being TRBD1 (6 bases). Per germline, CDR1 MNHEY and CDR2 SVGAGI. The CDR3 contains 13 residues. V was shortened by 4 bases and J by 4 bases, with 10 bases between the two germline ends. The CDR3 protein is CASSSGTPYGYTF. CDR3 bases: TGTGCCAGCAGTTCCGGGACACCCTATGGCTACACCTTC.

The table lists this clone with a few counts. V and J are TRBV7-6 and TRBJ2-7, with TRBD1 matching over 11 bases. CDR1 is SGHVS, CDR2 FNYEAQ, per germline. J gave up 2 bases and V 5 bases, and 14 bases lay outside the gene matches. The CDR3 loop spans 18 amino acids. CDR3 region: CASSLRVSGQGAAYEQYF. The CDR3 bases are TGTGCCAGCAGCCTAAGGGTATCTGGACAGGGGGCGGCCTACGAGCAGTACTTC.

The chain combines TRBV2 with TRBJ2-3, with D possibly TRBD2 on 6 matching bases. In germline, CDR1 is SNHLY, CDR2 FYNNEI. V was shortened by 5 bases and J by 0 bases, with 9 bases between the two germline ends. The CDR3 totals 14 residues. The CDR3 coding sequence is TGTGCCAGCAGTAGAGGACTAAGCACAGATACGCAGTATTTT. It is translated as CASSRGLSTDTQYF.

The J gene is TRBJ1-2, the V gene TRBV5-1; 9 bases match TRBD1. In germline, CDR1 is SGHRS, CDR2 YFSETQ. CDR3 length equals 15 residues. The V gene end was trimmed by 4 bases and the J gene end by 4 bases; junction bases not matched to a gene: 8. CDR3 bases: TGCGCCAGCAGCAGTTTACCGGGACAGGGCTATGGCTACACCTTC. Amino acids: CASSSLPGQGYGYTF.